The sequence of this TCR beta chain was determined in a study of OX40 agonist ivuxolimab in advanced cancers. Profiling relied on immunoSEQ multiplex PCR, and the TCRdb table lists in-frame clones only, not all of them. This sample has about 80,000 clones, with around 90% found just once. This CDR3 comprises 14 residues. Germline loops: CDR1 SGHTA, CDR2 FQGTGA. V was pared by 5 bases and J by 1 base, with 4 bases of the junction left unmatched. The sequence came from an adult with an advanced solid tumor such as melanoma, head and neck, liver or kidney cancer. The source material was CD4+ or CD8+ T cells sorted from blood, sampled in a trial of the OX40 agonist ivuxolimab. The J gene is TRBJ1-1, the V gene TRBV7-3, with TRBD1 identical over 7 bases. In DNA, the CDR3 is TGTGCCAGCAGCGCCCACAGGGGGAACACTGAAGCTTTCTTT. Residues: CASSAHRGNTEAFF.